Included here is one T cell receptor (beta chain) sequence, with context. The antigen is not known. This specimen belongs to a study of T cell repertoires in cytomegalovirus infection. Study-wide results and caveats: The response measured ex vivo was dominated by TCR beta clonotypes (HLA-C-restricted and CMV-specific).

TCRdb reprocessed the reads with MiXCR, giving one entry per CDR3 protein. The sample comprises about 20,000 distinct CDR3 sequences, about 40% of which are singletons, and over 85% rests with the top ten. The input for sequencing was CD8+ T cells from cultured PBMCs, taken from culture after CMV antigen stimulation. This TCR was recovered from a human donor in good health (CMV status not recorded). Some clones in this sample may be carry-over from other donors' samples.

Here the CDR3 DNA reads TGTGCCAGCAGTCGTAAGGGACAGCAGAAAAGCACTTATGGCTACACCTTC. This translates into CASSRKGQQKSTYGYTF. The V call is TRBV9, the J call TRBJ1-2, with 7 bases that match TRBD1. V gave up 5 bases and J gave up 5 bases; unmatched junction bases: 18. The CDR3 runs to 17 residues. Germline lookup yields CDR1 SGDLS and CDR2 YYNGEE.